This is a list of T cell receptor beta chains from one sample in a study of technical replicates of blood from a handful of donors. Data came from immunoSEQ multiplex PCR; TCRdb stores just in-frame clones and leaves some out. The data hold about 57,000 clones, with 80% to 95% observed a single time. Sequenced: PBMCs. These TCRs come from a human donor in good health. Some clones in this sample may be carry-over from other donors' samples. CDR3s include the opening cysteine and the closing phenylalanine or tryptophan. A row's size may be missing; if present it is once, few, many or a size class.

>.|TRBV18|TRBJ1-6
CASSPGTTGVIQNSPLHF
>.|TRBV11-1|TRBJ2-5
CASSLQVQQETQYF
>.|TRBV19|TRBJ2-1
CASSPRTSGYNEQFF
>.|TRBV10-3|TRBJ2-1
CAITDRPVNEQFF
>.|TRBV19|TRBJ1-5
CASSRTGDLNQPQHF
>.|TRBV12-5|TRBJ2-3
CASRGQVLTDTQYF
>.|TRBV7-9|TRBJ2-5
CASSYILTGQETQYF
>.|TRBV5-1|TRBJ2-7
CASSLEDGGHEQYF
>.|TRBV29-1|TRBJ1-1
CSVGGEGTEAFF
>once|TRBV7-3|TRBJ2-1
CASSSAGRNEQFF
>.|TRBV7-2|TRBJ1-1
CASSLDGGARAFF
>.|TRBV4-2|TRBJ2-3
CASSPRVAGGLSTDTQYF
>.|TRBV11-3|TRBJ2-3
CASSRGLAGATDTQYF
>.|TRBV19|TRBJ2-7
CASRPTRGHGGPYEQYF
>.|TRBV7-2|TRBJ2-3
CASSFSGSTDTQYF
>.|TRBV28|TRBJ1-1
CASSLQNTEAFF
>.|TRBV6-5|TRBJ2-1
CASRETSGGNNEQFF
>.|TRBV4-1|TRBJ1-3
CASSVRQGQNTIYF
>.|TRBV7-9|TRBJ1-1
CASSSTGQGYRNTEAFF
>.|TRBV5-1|TRBJ2-7
CASSLGSVALSYEQYF
>.|TRBV4-1|TRBJ2-7
CASSQESGISYEQYF
>.|TRBV7-9|TRBJ1-1
CASSVTQVNTEAFF
>.|TRBV10-3|TRBJ2-7
CAISGAGSEQYF
>.|TRBV6-6|TRBJ1-1
CASSYSGRDTTEAFF
>few|TRBV4-2|TRBJ2-5
CASSQERGGQETQYF
>once|TRBV30|TRBJ2-1
CAWSDGRGLYNEQFF
>once|TRBV30|TRBJ1-2
CAWSSPGQGSNYGYTF
>.|TRBV4-3|TRBJ2-3
CASSQAGGPIDTQYF
>.|TRBV11-2|TRBJ2-1
CASSLGDWGRGYNEQFF
>.|TRBV5-6|TRBJ2-7
CASSLAVPYEQYF
>.|TRBV7-2|TRBJ2-7
CASSQRLAGLYEQYF
>.|TRBV18|TRBJ1-4
CASSPGQGMVLFF
>few|TRBV9|TRBJ2-7
CASSVGKGTTPYEQYF
>.|TRBV4-2|TRBJ1-2
CASSQDRTGYNYGYTF
>.|TRBV15|TRBJ1-5
CAAGDSPSQPQHF
>.|TRBV27|TRBJ1-4
CASSLQGAREKLFF
>.|TRBV6-6|TRBJ2-2
CASSLDRAGELFF
>.|TRBV20-1|TRBJ1-2
CSARELYGYTF
>once|TRBV7-2|TRBJ1-6
CASSLQIQGNSPLHF
>.|TRBV27|TRBJ2-1
CASRPGGDRGPRRSYNEQFF
>.|TRBV9|TRBJ2-5
CASSVGYAGLSETQYF
>.|TRBV7-7|TRBJ1-2
CAGTRLYGYTF
>.|TRBV6-5|TRBJ1-2
CASTHGGRDGYGYTF
>.|TRBV29-1|TRBJ1-2
CSVETGTEGYTF
>.|TRBV6-4|TRBJ1-3
CASSDRGFGNTIYF
>.|TRBV21-1|TRBJ2-2
CASSTAGELFF
>.|TRBV7-9|TRBJ1-4
CASSLANRQGHEKLFF
>.|TRBV6-5|TRBJ2-5
CASKAGGQETQYF
>.|TRBV7-3|TRBJ2-5
CASSFDRGPQETQYF
>.|TRBV18|TRBJ2-1
CASSPPGQGFNNEQFF
>.|TRBV6-5|TRBJ2-6
CASSDRVGANVLTF
>.|TRBV27|TRBJ1-5
CASSSGWGVNQPQHF
>.|TRBV27|TRBJ2-5
CASSLFLAGGRETQYF
>.|TRBV4-2|TRBJ1-6
CASSQDRTGVNSPLHF
>once|TRBV28|TRBJ2-5
CASRTGGPQQETQYF
>.|TRBV6-1|TRBJ2-1
CASAPGLEYNEQFF
>.|TRBV11-2|TRBJ1-5
CASSFQAGQPQHF
>.|TRBV7-3|TRBJ1-6
CASSSGHSNSPLHF
>.|TRBV5-5|TRBJ1-5
CASSLEGTPNTYQPQHF
>.|TRBV21-1|TRBJ2-7
CASSLGRWTGEKSYEQYF